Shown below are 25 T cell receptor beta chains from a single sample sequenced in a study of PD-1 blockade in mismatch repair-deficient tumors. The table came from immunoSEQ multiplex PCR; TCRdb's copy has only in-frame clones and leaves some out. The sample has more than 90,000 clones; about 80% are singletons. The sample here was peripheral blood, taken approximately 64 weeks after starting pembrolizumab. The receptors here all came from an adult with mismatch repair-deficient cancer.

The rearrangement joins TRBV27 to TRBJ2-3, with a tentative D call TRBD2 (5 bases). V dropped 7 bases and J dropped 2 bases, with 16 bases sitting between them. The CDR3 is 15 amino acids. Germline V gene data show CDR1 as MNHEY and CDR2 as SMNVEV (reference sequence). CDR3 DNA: TGTGCCAGCAAGCGGAGCCTTTCGTCCACAGATACGCAGTATTTT. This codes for CASKRSLSSTDTQYF.

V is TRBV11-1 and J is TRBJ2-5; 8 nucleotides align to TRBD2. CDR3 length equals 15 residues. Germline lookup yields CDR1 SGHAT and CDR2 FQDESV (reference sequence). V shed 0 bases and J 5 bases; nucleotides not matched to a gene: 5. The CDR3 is CASSLAGLVGETQYF. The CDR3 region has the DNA TGTGCCAGCAGCTTAGCGGGACTAGTGGGCGAGACCCAGTACTTC. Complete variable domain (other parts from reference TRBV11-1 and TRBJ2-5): EAEVAQSPRYKITEKSQAVAFWCDPISGHATLYWYRQILGQGPELLVQFQDESVVDDSQLPKDRFSAERLKGVDSTLKIQPAELGDSAMYLCASSLAGLVGETQYFGPGTRLLVL.

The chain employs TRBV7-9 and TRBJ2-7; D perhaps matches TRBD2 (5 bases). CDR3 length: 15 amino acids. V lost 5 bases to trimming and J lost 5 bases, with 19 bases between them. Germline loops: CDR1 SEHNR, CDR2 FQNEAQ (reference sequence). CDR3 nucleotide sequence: TGTGCCAGCAGCCCGGGTCCGGGGATCTGGGACGAGCAGTACTTC. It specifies CASSPGPGIWDEQYF.

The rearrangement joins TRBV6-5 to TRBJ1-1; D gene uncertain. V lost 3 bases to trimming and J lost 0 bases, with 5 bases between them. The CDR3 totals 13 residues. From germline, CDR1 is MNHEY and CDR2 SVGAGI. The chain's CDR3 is CASSYAMNTEAFF. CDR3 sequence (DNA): TGTGCCAGCAGTTATGCGATGAACACTGAAGCTTTCTTT.

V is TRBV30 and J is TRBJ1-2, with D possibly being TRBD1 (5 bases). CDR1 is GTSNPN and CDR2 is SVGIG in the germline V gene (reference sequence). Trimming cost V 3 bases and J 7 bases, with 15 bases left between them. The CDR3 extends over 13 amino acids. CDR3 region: CAWRDKLLGGYTF. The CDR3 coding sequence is TGTGCCTGGAGGGACAAGTTGTTAGGTGGCTACACCTTC.

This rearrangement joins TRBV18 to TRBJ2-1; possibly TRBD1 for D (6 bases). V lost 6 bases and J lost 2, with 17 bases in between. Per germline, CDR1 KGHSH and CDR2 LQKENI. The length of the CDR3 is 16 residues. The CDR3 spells CASSPGDDTTYNEQFF. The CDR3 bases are TGTGCCAGCTCCCCAGGGGACGACACGACCTACAATGAGCAGTTCTTC.

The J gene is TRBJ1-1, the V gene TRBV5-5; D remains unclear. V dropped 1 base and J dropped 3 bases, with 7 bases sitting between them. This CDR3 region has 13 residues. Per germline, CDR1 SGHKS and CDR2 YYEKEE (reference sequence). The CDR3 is CASSLYTYTEAFF. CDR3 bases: TGTGCCAGCAGCTTGTACACATACACTGAAGCTTTCTTT.

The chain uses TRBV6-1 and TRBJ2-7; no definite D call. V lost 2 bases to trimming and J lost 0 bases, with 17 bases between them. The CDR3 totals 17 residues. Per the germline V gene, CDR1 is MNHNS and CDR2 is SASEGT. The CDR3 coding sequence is TGTGCCAGCAGTGAATATCAGTACTACCTAAGCTCCTACGAGCAGTACTTC. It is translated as CASSEYQYYLSSYEQYF.

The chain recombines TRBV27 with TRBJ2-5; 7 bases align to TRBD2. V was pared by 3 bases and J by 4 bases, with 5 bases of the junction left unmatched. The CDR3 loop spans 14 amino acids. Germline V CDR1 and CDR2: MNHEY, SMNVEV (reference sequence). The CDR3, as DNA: TGTGCCAGCAGTTTTACCCCGGGGGGAGAGACCCAGTACTTC. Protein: CASSFTPGGETQYF.

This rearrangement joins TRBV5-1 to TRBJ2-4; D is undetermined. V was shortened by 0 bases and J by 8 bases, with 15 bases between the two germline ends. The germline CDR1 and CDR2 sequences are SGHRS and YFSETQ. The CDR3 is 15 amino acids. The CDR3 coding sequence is TGCGCCAGCAGCTTGGATTACCCCTCCGGCGACATTCAGTACTTC. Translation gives CASSLDYPSGDIQYF.

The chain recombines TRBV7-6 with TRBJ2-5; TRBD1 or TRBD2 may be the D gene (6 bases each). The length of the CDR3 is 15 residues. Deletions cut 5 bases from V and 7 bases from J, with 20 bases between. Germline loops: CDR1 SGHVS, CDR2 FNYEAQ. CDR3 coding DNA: TGTGCCAGCAGCCTTTTAGCAGGGGACTCGGCGACCCAGTACTTC. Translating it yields CASSLLAGDSATQYF.

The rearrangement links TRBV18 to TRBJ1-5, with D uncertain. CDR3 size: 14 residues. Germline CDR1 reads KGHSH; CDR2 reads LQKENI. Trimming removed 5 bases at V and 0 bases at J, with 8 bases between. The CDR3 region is CASSEQRSNQPQHF. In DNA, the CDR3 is TGTGCCAGCTCAGAACAGCGTAGCAATCAGCCCCAGCATTTT.

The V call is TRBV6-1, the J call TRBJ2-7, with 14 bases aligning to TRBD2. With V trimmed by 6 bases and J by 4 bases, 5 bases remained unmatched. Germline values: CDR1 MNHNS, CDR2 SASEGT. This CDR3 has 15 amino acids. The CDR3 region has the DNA TGTGCCAGCAGCTCCGGGACTAGCGGGAGATACGAGCAGTACTTC. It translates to CASSSGTSGRYEQYF.

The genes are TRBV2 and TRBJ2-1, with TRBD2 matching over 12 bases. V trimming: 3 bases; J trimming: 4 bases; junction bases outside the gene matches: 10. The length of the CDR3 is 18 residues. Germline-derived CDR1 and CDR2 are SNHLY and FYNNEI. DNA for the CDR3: TGTGCCAGCAGTGAGGTATTTACCGGGACTAGCGGGTACAATGAGCAGTTCTTC. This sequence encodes CASSEVFTGTSGYNEQFF.

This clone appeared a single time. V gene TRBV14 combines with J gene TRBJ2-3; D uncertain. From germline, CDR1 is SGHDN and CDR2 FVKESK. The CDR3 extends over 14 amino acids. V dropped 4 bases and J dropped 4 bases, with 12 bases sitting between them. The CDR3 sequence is CASSLLMGPDTQYF. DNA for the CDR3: TGTGCCAGCAGCCTCCTGATGGGCCCAGATACGCAGTATTTT. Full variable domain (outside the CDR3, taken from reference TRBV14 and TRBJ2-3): EAGVTQFPSHSVIEKGQTVTLRCDPISGHDNLYWYRRVMGKEIKFLLHFVKESKQDESGMPNNRFLAERTGGTYSTLKVQPAELEDSGVYFCASSLLMGPDTQYFGPGTRLTVL.

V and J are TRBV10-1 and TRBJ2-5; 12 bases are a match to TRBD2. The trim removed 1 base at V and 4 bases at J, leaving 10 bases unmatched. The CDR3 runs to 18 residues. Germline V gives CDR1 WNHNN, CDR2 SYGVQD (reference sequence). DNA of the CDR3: TGCGCCAGCAGTGAGTTGACTAGCGGGAGTCACCCCGGAGAGACCCAGTACTTC. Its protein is CASSELTSGSHPGETQYF.

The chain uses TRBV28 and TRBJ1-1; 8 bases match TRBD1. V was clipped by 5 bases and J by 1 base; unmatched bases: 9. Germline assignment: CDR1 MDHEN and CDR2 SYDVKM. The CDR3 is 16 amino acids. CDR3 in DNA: TGTGCCAGCAGTAGGACAGGGCTATCTCCGAACACTGAAGCTTTCTTT. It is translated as CASSRTGLSPNTEAFF.

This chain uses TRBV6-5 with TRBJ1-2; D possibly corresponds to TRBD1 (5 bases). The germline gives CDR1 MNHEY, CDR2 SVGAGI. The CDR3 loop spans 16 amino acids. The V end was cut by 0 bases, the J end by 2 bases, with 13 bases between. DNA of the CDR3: TGTGCCAGCAGTTACTCAGGCGCGGGGGGAAACTATGGCTACACCTTC. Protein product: CASSYSGAGGNYGYTF.

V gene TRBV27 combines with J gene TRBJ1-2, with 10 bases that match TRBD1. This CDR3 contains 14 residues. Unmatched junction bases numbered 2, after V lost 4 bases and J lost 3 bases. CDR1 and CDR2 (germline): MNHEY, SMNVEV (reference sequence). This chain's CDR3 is CASSSTGGDYGYTF. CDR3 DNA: TGTGCCAGCAGTTCGACAGGGGGCGACTATGGCTACACCTTC.

The CDR3 protein is CASSPSIQGDEKLFF. The DNA for the CDR3 is TGTGCCAGCAGCCCGTCCATTCAGGGGGATGAAAAACTGTTTTTT. This chain uses TRBV5-6 with TRBJ1-4, with 7 bases fitting TRBD1. Germline V CDR1 and CDR2: SGHDT, YYEEEE. V gave up 4 bases and J gave up 6 bases; unmatched junction bases: 9. The CDR3 contains 15 residues.

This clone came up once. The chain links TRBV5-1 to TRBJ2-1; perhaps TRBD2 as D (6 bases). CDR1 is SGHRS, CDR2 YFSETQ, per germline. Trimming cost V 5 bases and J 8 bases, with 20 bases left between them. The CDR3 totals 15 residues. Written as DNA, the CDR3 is TGCGCCAGCAGTTATGAGGGAGGTCCAGGCTATGAGCAGTTCTTC. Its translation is CASSYEGGPGYEQFF. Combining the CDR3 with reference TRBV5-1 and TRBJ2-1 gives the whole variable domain KAGVTQTPRYLIKTRGQQVTLSCSPISGHRSVSWYQQTPGQGLQFLFEYFSETQRNKGNFPGRFSGRQFSNSRSEMNVSTLELGDSALYLCASSYEGGPGYEQFFGPGTRLTVL.

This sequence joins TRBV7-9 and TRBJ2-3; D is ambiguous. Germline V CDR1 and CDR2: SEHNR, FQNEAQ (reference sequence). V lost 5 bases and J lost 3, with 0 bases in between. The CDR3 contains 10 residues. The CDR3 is CASSTDTQYF. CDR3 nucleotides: TGTGCCAGCAGCACAGATACGCAGTATTTT.

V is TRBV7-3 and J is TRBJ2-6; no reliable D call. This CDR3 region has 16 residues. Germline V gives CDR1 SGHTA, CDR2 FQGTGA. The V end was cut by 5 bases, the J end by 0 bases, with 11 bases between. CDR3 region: CASSPPSSSGANVLTF. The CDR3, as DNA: TGTGCCAGCAGCCCCCCCTCCAGCTCTGGGGCCAACGTCCTGACTTTC.

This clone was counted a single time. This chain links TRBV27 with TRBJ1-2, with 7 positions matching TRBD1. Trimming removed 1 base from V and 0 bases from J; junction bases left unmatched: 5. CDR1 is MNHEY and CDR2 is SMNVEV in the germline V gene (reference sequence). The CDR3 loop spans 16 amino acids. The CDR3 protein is CASSLFGQGANYGYTF. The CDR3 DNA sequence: TGTGCCAGCAGTTTATTTGGCCAGGGGGCTAACTATGGCTACACCTTC.

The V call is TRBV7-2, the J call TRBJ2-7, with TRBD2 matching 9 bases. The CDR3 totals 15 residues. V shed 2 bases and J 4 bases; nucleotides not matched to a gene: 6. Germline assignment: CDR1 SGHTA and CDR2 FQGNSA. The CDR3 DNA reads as TGTGCCAGCAGCTTACAAGGAACTAGCGGGTACGAGCAGTACTTC. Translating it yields CASSLQGTSGYEQYF.